A selection of T cell receptor beta chains follows, all from one sample in a study of CD8+ T cells in alopecia areata. Generated by immunoSEQ multiplex PCR, the TCRdb table keeps only in-frame clones and is missing some. The sample consists of roughly 150,000 clones, around 50% of them appearing once. The specimen was CD8+ T cells sorted from blood, collected at week 0. The source is a human donor with alopecia areata. The CDR3 runs from the conserved cysteine through the conserved F or W.

v_call cdr3_length cdr3_aa
TRBV11-2 14 CASSLGSHTGELFF
TRBV25-1 14 CASSGTGGTYEQYF
TRBV13 12 CASTKGNTEAFF
TRBV29-1 13 CSVRDSTNSPLHF
TRBV29-1 13 CSVILGGPGELFF
TRBV19 14 CATRSATYTDTQYF
TRBV6-5 12 CASGPGADEQYF
TRBV29-1 11 CSLRDNYEQYF
TRBV25-1 13 CASTRQGFYEQFF
TRBV30 14 CAWNQGASYNEQFF
TRBV13 17 CASSSRNRGPDKNIQYF
TRBV27 15 CASQGVQDMGSPLHF
TRBV7-2 12 CASSSGPYEQYF
TRBV2 14 CASSGGTGSYEQYF
TRBV30 13 CAWSTGQGDEQYF
TRBV4-3 13 CASSHRQGTEQYF
TRBV7-8 14 CASTLGPSTDTQYF
TRBV7-8 11 CATLYGGSYTF
TRBV29-1 12 CSAGTPQNEQFF
TRBV5-6 16 CASTPSGTGNADTQYF
TRBV7-8 15 CASSRDGGSGQPQHF
TRBV5-6 14 CASSLTSGDPGSFF
TRBV11-2 13 CASSPGPTNEQFF
TRBV5-1 15 CASSPGQGLNTEAFF
TRBV29-1 12 CSVEKSLYEAFF
TRBV6-5 15 CASSTSDRGLTEAFF
TRBV27 12 CASRQGSTEAFF
TRBV20-1 11 CSAKDGGAQHF
TRBV30 14 CAWSPSGVYYEQYF
TRBV5-4 17 CASSFGTSGGLGYEQYF
TRBV7-8 12 CASSPDSVEQYF
TRBV25-1 14 CASGRTGGDQPQHF
TRBV4-3 16 CASSQDDFEGNNEQFF
TRBV25-1 13 CASTGRSTGELFF
TRBV4-3 13 CASSQVPGNPLHF
TRBV19 13 CASSRGPNNEQFF
TRBV30 14 CAWRFGTGNYGYTF
TRBV5-1 18 CASSQGLAGPSSYNEQFF
TRBV29-1 15 CSVELTSGGLYEQYF
TRBV6-5 16 CASSYSKDAMNTEAFF
TRBV30 12 CAWSVGGPEAFF
TRBV13 15 CASSLSGGADETQYF
TRBV30 14 CAWSMRGRGDTQYF
TRBV13 15 CASSLDGQGTYEQYF
TRBV30 15 CAWSAKDRSVYGYTF
TRBV28 15 CASNPTGGSNQPQHF
TRBV29-1 16 CSVEDRGQGQGYGYTF
TRBV11-2 14 CASTSGTGPYEQYF
TRBV7-6 17 CASTVGGASFGQDTQYF
TRBV4-3 14 CASSQDRLLDGYTF
TRBV7-2 11 CASSLSREQYF
TRBV7-2 17 CASSLGLIGAGQETQYF
TRBV30 12 CAWSPGKTEAFF
TRBV6-4 14 CASSGPGQYQPQHF
TRBV7-8 14 CASSPGTATYGYTF